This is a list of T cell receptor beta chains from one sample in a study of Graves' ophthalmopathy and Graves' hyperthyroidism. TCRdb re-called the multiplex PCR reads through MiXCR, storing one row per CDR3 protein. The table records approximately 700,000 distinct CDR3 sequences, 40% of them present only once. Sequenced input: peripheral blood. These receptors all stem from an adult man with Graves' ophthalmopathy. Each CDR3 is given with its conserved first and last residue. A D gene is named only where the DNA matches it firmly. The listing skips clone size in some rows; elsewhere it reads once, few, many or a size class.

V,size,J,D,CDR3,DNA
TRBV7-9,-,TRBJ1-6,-,CASSQEGRVTSPLHF,TGTGCCAGCAGCCAAGAGGGCAGGGTAACTTCACCCCTCCACTTT
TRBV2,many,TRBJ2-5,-,CASSWGEKETQYF,TGTGCCAGCAGTTGGGGCGAGAAAGAGACCCAGTACTTC
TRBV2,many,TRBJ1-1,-,CASSEQGATEAFF,TGTGCCAGCAGTGAACAGGGTGCCACTGAAGCTTTCTTT
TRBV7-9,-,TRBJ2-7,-,CASSLIAGDRTYEQYF,TGTGCCAGCAGCTTAATAGCCGGGGATCGTACCTACGAGCAGTACTTC
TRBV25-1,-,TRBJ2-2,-,CASSDNTDTGELFF,TGTGCCAGCAGTGATAATACGGACACCGGGGAGCTGTTTTTT
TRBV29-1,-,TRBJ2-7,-,CSLGHPPYEQYF,TGCAGCTTGGGACATCCTCCTTACGAGCAGTACTTC
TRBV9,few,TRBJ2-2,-,CASSPFGTSNTGELFF,TGTGCCAGCAGCCCCTTCGGGACATCGAACACCGGGGAGCTGTTTTTT
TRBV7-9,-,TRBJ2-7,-,CASSQAPGGSYEQYF,TGCGCCAGCAGCCAAGCGCCAGGGGGGTCCTACGAGCAGTACTTC
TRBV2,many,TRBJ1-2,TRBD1,CASSQGQGATYGYTF,TGTGCCAGCAGTCAGGGACAGGGGGCGACCTATGGCTACACCTTC
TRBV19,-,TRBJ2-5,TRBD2,CASSTGTNAVETQYF,TGTGCCAGTAGTACCGGGACTAACGCTGTCGAGACCCAGTACTTC
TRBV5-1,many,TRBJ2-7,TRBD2,CASSLAREEDYEQYF,TGCGCCAGCAGCTTGGCCCGGGAGGAAGACTACGAGCAGTACTTC
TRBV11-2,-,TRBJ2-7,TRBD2,CASSLSSRLAGGREQYF,TGTGCCAGCAGCTTATCCTCGAGACTAGCGGGAGGAAGGGAGCAGTACTTC
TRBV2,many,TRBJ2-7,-,CASSDQARGYEQYF,TGTGCCAGCAGCGACCAGGCCAGGGGTTACGAGCAGTACTTC
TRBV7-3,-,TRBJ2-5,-,CASSQDDRGLKTQYF,TGCGCCAGCAGCCAAGATGACCGGGGATTAAAGACCCAGTACTTC
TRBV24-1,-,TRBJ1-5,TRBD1,CASTPRGTVNQPQHF,TGTGCCAGCACCCCCCGAGGGACAGTAAATCAGCCCCAGCATTTT